The clone carrying this T cell receptor beta chain showed up many times. The antigen is undetermined. V was clipped by 0 bases and J by 7 bases; unmatched bases: 7. CDR1 is DFQATT, CDR2 SNEGSKA, per germline (reference sequence). The CDR3 runs to 15 residues. This record belongs to a study of T cells in Graves' hyperthyroidism and ophthalmopathy. Study observations and caveats: Most clonotypes that expanded in the thyroid above 0.001 also showed up in blood.

Every diagnosis used clinical symptoms, serum thyroxine and TRAb, thyroid ultrasound and orbital computed tomography. It was RNA transcripts that yielded the amplified TCR beta CDR3 regions. Primed by the HTBI set, a first-round RT-PCR was run on the TCR CDR3. TCRdb ran MiXCR on the multiplex PCR reads and lists one entry per CDR3 protein. The sample gives roughly 200,000 distinct CDR3 sequences, roughly a sixth of which show up once; about half is in the top ten. V usage is TRBV20-1 and J usage is TRBJ2-1; 9 bases are a match to TRBD2. The sequence came from a woman aged 45 to 65 with Graves' hyperthyroidism. Input material: blood. The DNA of the CDR3 is TGCAGTGCTAGAGATCTCGCGGGAGGGGGGAATGAGCAGTTCTTC. Its protein product is CSARDLAGGGNEQFF.